This note documents a single TCR beta chain sequence. V shed 6 bases, J shed 2 bases, and the junction held 5 bases outside the gene matches. Germline CDR1 and CDR2: ENHRY and SYGVKD. The CDR3 totals 15 residues. The sample originates from a study of blood T cell repertoires in COVID-19. TCRdb keeps only in-frame clones here, not all; method: immunoSEQ multiplex PCR. The sample includes more than 300,000 clones, approximately 90% of them seen just once. Cohort allocation depended upon clinical history that participants reported. Donors of Cohort 3 who recovered were those that had two negative PCRs, clearance, or symptom resolution.

The chain employs TRBV10-3 and TRBJ1-2, with TRBD1 matching over 11 bases. The sequence came from a woman in her late teens or twenties who had recovered from COVID-19. Sequencing was done on a sample of PBMCs or T cells enriched from blood (not recorded which). In DNA, the CDR3 is TGTGCCATCAGCGCGGACAGGGGGCGCAACTATGGCTACACCTTC. Amino acids: CAISADRGRNYGYTF.